Following are 20 T cell receptor beta chains from one sample sequenced in a study of regulatory T cells in long-lasting Graves disease listed by TCRdb under 2021. The library was built by means of multiplex PCR. Sequenced using an Illumina HiSeq 4000. To build TCR beta libraries, CDR3 regions were amplified by Arm-PCR using iRepertoire HTBI primers. TCRdb reanalyzed the raw reads on its own, using fastp at Q25 for trimming and MiXCR for clone calling, and kept in-frame beta chains. Every CDR3 protein is listed once, alongside the most common genes and DNA of its rows. The sample table holds more than 350,000 distinct CDR3 sequences, of which around 20% were seen once. The ten largest clones represent roughly an eighth of the sample. The meaning of the sample's time point label: persistent/refractory GD, antithyroid drugs over 5 years with positive TRAb. For both TCR sequencing and RNA sequencing, RNA was extracted from PBMCs in TRIzol.

Sequencing used peripheral blood mononuclear cells (PBMCs), obtained when the disease was refractory, from a patient treated with antithyroid drugs. These receptors were obtained from a female donor with Graves disease.

This clonotype was recorded many times. DNA for the CDR3: TGTGCCAGCAGCGCCGGAAAGCGGGTGGGGGAGACCCAGTACTTC. As protein: CASSAGKRVGETQYF. The chain links TRBV5-4 to TRBJ2-5; possible D gene TRBD2, 6 bases. The CDR3 has 15 amino acids. CDR1 and CDR2 from the germline V gene are SGHNT and YYREEE (reference sequence). Trimming removed 4 bases from V and 5 bases from J, with 18 bases in between.

This clonotype occurred many times. V is TRBV6-4 and J is TRBJ2-5; the match to TRBD1 covers 7 bases. Germline CDR1 and CDR2: MRHNA and SNTAGT. The CDR3 covers 15 residues. Trimming cost V 4 bases and J 2 bases; bases outside gene matches: 7. The CDR3 nucleotides read TGTGCCAGCAGTGTTAGGGCAGGGGGTCAAGAGACCCAGTACTTC. Its translation: CASSVRAGGQETQYF.

This clonotype was detected ten times or more. V usage is TRBV3-1 and J usage is TRBJ2-5; 11 nucleotides agree with TRBD2. The germline V gene encodes CDR1 LGHDT and CDR2 YNNKEL (reference sequence). The CDR3 contains 14 residues. The trim removed 1 base at V and 5 bases at J, leaving 0 bases unmatched. The CDR3, as DNA: TGTGCCAGCAGCCAAGGGACTAGCGGGGAGACCCAGTACTTC. This sequence encodes CASSQGTSGETQYF.

This clonotype appeared many times. The chain is built from TRBV24-1 and TRBJ2-5; D not resolved. The CDR3 length is 15 residues. Between the trimmed V and J ends, which lost 2 bases and 2 bases, there was a span of 11 bases. CDR1 is KGHDR, CDR2 SFDVKD, per germline. The CDR3 nucleotides read TGTGCCACCAGTGATTCCGGGCCGCCGCAAGAGACCCAGTACTTC. Protein: CATSDSGPPQETQYF.

This clonotype was seen ten or more times. The rearrangement joins TRBV28 to TRBJ2-4, with 13 bases aligning to TRBD2. This CDR3 region has 17 residues. Trimming cost V 5 bases and J 2 bases; bases outside gene matches: 6. CDR1 is MDHEN, CDR2 SYDVKM, per germline. The DNA for the CDR3 is TGTGCCAGCAGTCCCGGGACTAGCGGGAACCCCAAAAACATTCAGTACTTC. Translating it yields CASSPGTSGNPKNIQYF.

There are a few counts of this clonotype. The chain employs TRBV2 and TRBJ2-3; TRBD2 matches 14 bases. Germline V gene data show CDR1 as SNHLY and CDR2 as FYNNEI. Losses at the gene ends were 7 bases for V and 3 bases for J; bases not matched to a gene: 12. The CDR3 is made up of 18 amino acids. The CDR3 protein is CASNPTSGRERATDTQYF. The CDR3 DNA sequence: TGTGCCAGCAACCCGACTAGCGGGAGGGAGAGGGCGACAGATACGCAGTATTTT.

This clonotype was detected many times. The gene calls are TRBV18 and TRBJ1-1; 7 positions agree with TRBD1. With 3 bases clipped from V and 3 bases from J, the junction kept 4 bases outside the gene matches. The CDR3 has 14 amino acids. The germline CDR1 and CDR2 sequences are KGHSH and LQKENI. The CDR3 DNA follows: TGTGCCAGCTCACCTAGGGACAGCGACACTGAAGCTTTCTTT. It encodes CASSPRDSDTEAFF.

The chain links TRBV24-1 to TRBJ2-7; D might be TRBD2 (6 bases). Trimming took off 10 bases at V and 5 bases at J, with 17 bases between the two ends. Germline CDR1 and CDR2: KGHDR and SFDVKD. This CDR3 contains 13 residues. CDR3 amino acids: CATQGGGHNEQYF. The CDR3 region has the DNA TGTGCCACTCAAGGAGGAGGGCACAACGAGCAGTACTTC.

This sequence joins TRBV3-1 and TRBJ2-7; 7 positions match TRBD2. This CDR3 spans 16 amino acids. J gave up 6 bases and V 0 bases, and 11 bases lay outside the gene matches. Germline CDR1 LGHDT, CDR2 YNNKEL (reference sequence). CDR3 sequence reads: CASSQEGGGRVSEQYF. CDR3 nucleotides: TGTGCCAGCAGCCAAGAAGGAGGCGGGAGAGTCTCCGAGCAGTACTTC.

V is TRBV20-1 and J is TRBJ2-7; 9 bases align to TRBD2. The CDR3 has 15 amino acids. Germline trimming cut 2 bases from V and 0 bases from J; bases unmatched to any gene: 5. Germline V gene lookup returns CDR1 DFQATT and CDR2 SNEGSKA (reference sequence). CDR3 in DNA: TGCAGTGCTAGAAGGCTAGCGGGGAGCTCCTACGAGCAGTACTTC. It translates to CSARRLAGSSYEQYF.

The V and J genes are TRBV4-1 and TRBJ1-1; D remains unclear. The V end was cut by 3 bases, the J end by 3 bases, with 11 bases between. CDR3 length: 14 residues. Germline V CDR1 and CDR2: MGHRA, YSYEKL. The CDR3 reads CASSQVPRDTEAFF. CDR3 DNA sequence: TGCGCCAGCAGCCAGGTCCCGCGGGACACTGAAGCTTTCTTT.

This clonotype was counted between two and nine times. The chain recombines TRBV10-2 with TRBJ1-5, with D unclear. This CDR3 is built from 13 residues. V lost 0 bases to trimming and J lost 3 bases, with 3 bases between them. Germline CDR1 and CDR2: WSHSY and SAAADI. The CDR3, as DNA: TGCGCCAGCAGTGAGTCACCCAATCAGCCCCAGCATTTT. This gives the protein CASSESPNQPQHF.

This clonotype was seen ten or more times. This chain connects TRBV6-1 to TRBJ2-2; possibly TRBD2 for D (5 bases). Trimming cost V 6 bases and J 7 bases, with 18 bases left between them. The CDR3 is 15 residues long. From germline, CDR1 is MNHNS and CDR2 SASEGT. In nucleotides, the CDR3 is TGTGCCAGCAGCCCTTCGGACGGTGCGGGCGGGGAGCTGTTTTTT. Encoded protein: CASSPSDGAGGELFF.

In its sample, this clonotype was seen a few times. The gene calls are TRBV4-1 and TRBJ2-2; no clear D. CDR1 is MGHRA and CDR2 is YSYEKL in the germline V gene. This CDR3 has 13 residues. V lost 0 bases, J lost 8 bases, and 7 bases lay in between. The CDR3 sequence: CASSQDLAGELFF. In DNA, the CDR3 is TGCGCCAGCAGCCAAGATTTGGCGGGGGAGCTGTTTTTT.

This clonotype was counted between two and nine times. This chain links TRBV5-4 with TRBJ2-1; D may be TRBD2 (5 bases). Between the trimmed V and J ends, which lost 4 bases and 9 bases, there was a span of 8 bases. Per the germline V gene, CDR1 is SGHNT and CDR2 is YYREEE (reference sequence). The CDR3 length is 11 residues. The CDR3 nucleotides are TGTGCCAGCAGCGGAGGAACTGAGCAGTTCTTC. Amino acid sequence: CASSGGTEQFF.

In this sample, this clonotype turned up a few times. V and J are TRBV6-5 and TRBJ2-7; D call uncertain. This CDR3 contains 13 residues. V lost 3 bases and J 2 bases, leaving 8 bases between the germline ends. Germline V CDR1 and CDR2: MNHEY, SVGAGI. CDR3: CASSYGNPYEQYF. The DNA of the CDR3 is TGTGCCAGCAGTTATGGGAATCCCTACGAGCAGTACTTC.

The chain has TRBV5-8 and TRBJ2-7; 8 bases are shared with TRBD1. The CDR3 loop spans 15 amino acids. Trimming removed 4 bases from V and 0 bases from J; junction bases left unmatched: 6. Germline V lookup: CDR1 SGHTS, CDR2 YDEGEE. CDR3: CASSRYRGSSYEQYF. Written as DNA, the CDR3 is TGTGCCAGCAGCCGATACAGGGGGAGCTCCTACGAGCAGTACTTC. The full variable domain, completed using reference TRBV5-8 and TRBJ2-7, is EAGVTQSPTHLIKTRGQQATLRCSPISGHTSVYWYQQALGLGLQFLLWYDEGEERNRGNFPPRFSGRQFPNYSSELNVNALELEDSALYLCASSRYRGSSYEQYFGPGTRLTVT.

The table lists this clonotype with many counts. The rearrangement links TRBV5-1 to TRBJ1-4, with no clear D. The CDR3 extends over 17 amino acids. Germline CDR1 is SGHRS and CDR2 is YFSETQ. Between the trimmed V and J ends, which lost 5 bases and 0 bases, there was a span of 17 bases. CDR3 DNA: TGCGCCAGCAGTAAACTTCCAGGCGATACAACTAATGAAAAACTGTTTTTT. Amino acids: CASSKLPGDTTNEKLFF. The whole variable domain, filled in from reference TRBV5-1 and TRBJ1-4, reads KAGVTQTPRYLIKTRGQQVTLSCSPISGHRSVSWYQQTPGQGLQFLFEYFSETQRNKGNFPGRFSGRQFSNSRSEMNVSTLELGDSALYLCASSKLPGDTTNEKLFFGSGTQLSVL.

Many counts were recorded for this clonotype. The J gene is TRBJ1-6, the V gene TRBV2; the D gene is possibly TRBD1 (5 bases). The ends were cut back, 2 bases at V and 7 bases at J, with 12 bases in the middle. The CDR3 is 15 amino acids. In germline, CDR1 is SNHLY, CDR2 FYNNEI. In DNA form, the CDR3 reads TGTGCCAGCAGTGAACCTGGGGACTTAAATTCACCCCTCCACTTT. It translates to CASSEPGDLNSPLHF.

Concerning this clonotype: Mismatch with germline at one junction end may stem from a read error. The chain links TRBV12-5 to TRBJ2-5, with no clear D. The CDR3 loop spans 13 amino acids. The germline V gene encodes CDR1 LGHNT and CDR2 FRNRAP. The chain's CDR3 is CASGLAGPGTQYF. CDR3 DNA sequence: TGTGCTAGTGGCTTGGCCGGACCGGGGACCCAGTACTTC.